Below, 2 T cell receptor beta chains from the same sample are listed, as sequenced in a study of shared clonotypes between healthy human individuals (dated by TCRdb to 2019 to 2021). Libraries were prepared through the immunoSEQ multiplex PCR assay. TCRdb provides this immuneACCESS table in a form limited to in-frame rearrangements. Some clones are lacking; in checked studies, under half of them reflect an unresolved V gene, and why the rest are absent is not known. The sample table holds over 1.4 million clones, of which over 95% were seen once. 1.2% of the sample is taken by the ten largest. Sequencing input: naive CD4+ T cells sorted from blood. This sample's cell subset or site label indicates: CD45RA+ positively selected. Every receptor here comes from a man aged 30 to 45 in good health.

This clone was seen only once. For the CDR3, the DNA is TGTGCCACCAGCAGAGATCGACTAGCGGGCTTGGGAGGGGCCAACGTCCTGACTTTC. Translated, it gives CATSRDRLAGLGGANVLTF. The chain joins TRBV15 to TRBJ2-6; TRBD2 aligns across 10 bases. Germline V gives CDR1 LNHNV, CDR2 YYDKDF (reference sequence). V dropped 0 bases and J dropped 4; count of bases not matched to a gene: 9. The CDR3 length is 19 residues.

The table lists this clone with a count of one. The chain is built from TRBV29-1 and TRBJ2-7; 7 nucleotides line up with TRBD2. From germline, CDR1 is SQVTM and CDR2 ANQGSEA. There are 11 residues in the CDR3. With 7 bases clipped from V and 4 bases from J, the junction kept 4 bases outside the gene matches. The CDR3 sequence is CSGRTSYEQYF. The DNA for the CDR3 is TGCAGCGGGCGGACTAGTTACGAGCAGTACTTC.